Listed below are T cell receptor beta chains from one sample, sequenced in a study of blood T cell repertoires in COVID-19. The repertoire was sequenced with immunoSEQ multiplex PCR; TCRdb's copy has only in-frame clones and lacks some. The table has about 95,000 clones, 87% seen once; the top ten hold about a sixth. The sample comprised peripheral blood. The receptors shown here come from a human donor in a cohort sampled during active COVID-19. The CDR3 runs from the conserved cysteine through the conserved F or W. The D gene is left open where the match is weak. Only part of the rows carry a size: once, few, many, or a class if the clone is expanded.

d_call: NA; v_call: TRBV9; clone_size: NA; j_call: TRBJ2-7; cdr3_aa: CASSGGDSSDEQYF
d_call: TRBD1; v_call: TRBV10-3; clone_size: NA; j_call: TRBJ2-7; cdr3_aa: CAIRDGTGLRLYF
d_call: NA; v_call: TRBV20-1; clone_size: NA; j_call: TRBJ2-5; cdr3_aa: CSASIQGLQETQYF
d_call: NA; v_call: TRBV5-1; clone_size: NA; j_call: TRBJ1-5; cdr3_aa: CASSLAGDNQPQHF
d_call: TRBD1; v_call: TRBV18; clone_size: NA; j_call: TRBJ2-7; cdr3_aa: CASSHVTGSSYEQYF
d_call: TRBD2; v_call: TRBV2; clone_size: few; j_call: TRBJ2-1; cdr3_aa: CASTRGGGFYNEQFF
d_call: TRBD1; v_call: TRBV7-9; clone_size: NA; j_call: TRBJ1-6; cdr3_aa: CASSLEQGALSSPLHF
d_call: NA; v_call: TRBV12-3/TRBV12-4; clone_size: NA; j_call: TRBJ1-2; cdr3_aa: CASSTQNYGYTF
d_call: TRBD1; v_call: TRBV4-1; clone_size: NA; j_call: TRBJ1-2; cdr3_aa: CASSHVGGQFNGYTF
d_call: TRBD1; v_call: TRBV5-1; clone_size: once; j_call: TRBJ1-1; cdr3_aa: CASRVSQGVPEAFF
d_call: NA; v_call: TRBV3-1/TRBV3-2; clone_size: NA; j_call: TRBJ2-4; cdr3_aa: CASSPRTPNIQYF
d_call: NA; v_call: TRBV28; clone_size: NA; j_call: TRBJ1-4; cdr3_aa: CASSLGGLSNEKLFF
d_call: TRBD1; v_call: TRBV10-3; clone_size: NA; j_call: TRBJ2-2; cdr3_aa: CAIRDSMATGELFF
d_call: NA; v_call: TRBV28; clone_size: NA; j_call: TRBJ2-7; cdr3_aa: CASVTRGASYEQYF
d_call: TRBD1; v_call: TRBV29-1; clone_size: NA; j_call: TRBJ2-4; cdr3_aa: CSVEWTGRTNIQYF
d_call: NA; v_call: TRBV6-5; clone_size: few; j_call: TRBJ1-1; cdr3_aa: CASTIRGAHTEAFF
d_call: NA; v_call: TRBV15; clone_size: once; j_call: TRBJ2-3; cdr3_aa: CATSRDRVVKNTDTQYF
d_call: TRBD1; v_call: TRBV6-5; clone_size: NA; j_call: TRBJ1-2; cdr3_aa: CASRPTGGGYGYTF
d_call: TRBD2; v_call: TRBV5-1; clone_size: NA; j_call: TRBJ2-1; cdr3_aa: CASSSSGGRAYNEQFF
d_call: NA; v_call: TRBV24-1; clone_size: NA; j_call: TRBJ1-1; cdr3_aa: CATSDLREAFF
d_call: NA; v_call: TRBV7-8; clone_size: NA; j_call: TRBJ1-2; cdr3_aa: CASSLAADSRYGYTF
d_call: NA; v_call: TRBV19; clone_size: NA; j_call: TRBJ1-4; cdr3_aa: CASLSPGASNEKLFF
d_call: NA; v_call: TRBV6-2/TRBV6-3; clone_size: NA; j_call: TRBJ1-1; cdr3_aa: CASSLTNTEAFF
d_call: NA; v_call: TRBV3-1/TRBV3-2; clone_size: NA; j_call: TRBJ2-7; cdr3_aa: CASSQMGSWHEQYF
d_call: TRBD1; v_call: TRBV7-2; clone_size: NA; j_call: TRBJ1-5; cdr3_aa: CASSSDRGSGYSNQPQHF
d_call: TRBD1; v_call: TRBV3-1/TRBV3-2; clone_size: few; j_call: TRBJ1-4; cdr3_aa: CASSQFSGTGRFNEKLFF
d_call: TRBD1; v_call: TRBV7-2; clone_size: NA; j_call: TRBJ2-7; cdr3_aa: CASSPGQGNYEQYF
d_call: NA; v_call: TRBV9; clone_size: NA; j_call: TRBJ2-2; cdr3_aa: CASSAGHHTGELFF
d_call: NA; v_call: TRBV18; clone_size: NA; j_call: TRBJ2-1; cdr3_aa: CASSPRPISGHEQFF
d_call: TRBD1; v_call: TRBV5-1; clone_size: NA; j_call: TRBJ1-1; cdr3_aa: CASSIQGQGTEAFF
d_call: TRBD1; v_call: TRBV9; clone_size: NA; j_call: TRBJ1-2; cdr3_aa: CASSAGTGPSMGYTF
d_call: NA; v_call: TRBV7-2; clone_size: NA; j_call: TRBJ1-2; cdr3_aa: CASSLDRTYGYTF
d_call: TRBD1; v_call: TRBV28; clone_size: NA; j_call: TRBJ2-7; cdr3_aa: CASSEPGTGAWEQYF
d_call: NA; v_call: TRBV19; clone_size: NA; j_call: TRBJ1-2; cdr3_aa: CASSPRDRNYGYTF
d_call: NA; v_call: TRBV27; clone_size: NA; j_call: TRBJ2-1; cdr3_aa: CASSFGRGNEQFF
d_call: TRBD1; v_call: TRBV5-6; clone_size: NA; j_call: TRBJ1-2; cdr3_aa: CASTVGTGGYGYTF
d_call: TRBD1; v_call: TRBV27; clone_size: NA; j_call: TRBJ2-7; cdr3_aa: CASSLLGTDVYEQYF
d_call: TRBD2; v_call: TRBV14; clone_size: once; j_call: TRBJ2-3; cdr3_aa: CASSPYSGGGDTQYF
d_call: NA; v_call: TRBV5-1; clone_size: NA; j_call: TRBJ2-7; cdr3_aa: CASTISFAGQDSSYEQYF
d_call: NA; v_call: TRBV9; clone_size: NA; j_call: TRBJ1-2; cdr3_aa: CASSASGGTYGYTF
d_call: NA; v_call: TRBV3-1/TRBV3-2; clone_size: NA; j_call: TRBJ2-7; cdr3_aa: CASSQDVGGPYEQYF
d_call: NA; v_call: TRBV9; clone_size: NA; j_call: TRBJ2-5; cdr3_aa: CASSPLLQGQETQYF
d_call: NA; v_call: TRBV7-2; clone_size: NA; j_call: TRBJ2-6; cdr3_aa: CASSSGPGANVLTF
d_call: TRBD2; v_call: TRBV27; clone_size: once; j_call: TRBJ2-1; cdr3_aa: CASTISGSGFTEQFF
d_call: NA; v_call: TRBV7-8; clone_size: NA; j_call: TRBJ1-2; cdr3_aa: CASSLVSLGRGYTF
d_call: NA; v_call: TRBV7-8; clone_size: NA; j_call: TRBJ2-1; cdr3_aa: CASSPRRQDNEQFF
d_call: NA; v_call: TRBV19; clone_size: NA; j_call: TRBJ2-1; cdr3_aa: CASSISGGYEQFF
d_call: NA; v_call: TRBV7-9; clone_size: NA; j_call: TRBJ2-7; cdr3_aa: CASSPGGGNEQYF
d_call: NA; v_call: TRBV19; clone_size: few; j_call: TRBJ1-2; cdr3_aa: CASTPSAVGNYGYTF
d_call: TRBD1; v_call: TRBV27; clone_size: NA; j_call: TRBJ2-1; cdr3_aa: CASSSGRGPYNEQFF
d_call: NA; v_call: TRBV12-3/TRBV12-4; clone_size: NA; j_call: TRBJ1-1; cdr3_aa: CASSPGVTEAFF
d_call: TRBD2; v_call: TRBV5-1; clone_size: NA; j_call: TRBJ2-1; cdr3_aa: CASSLGGGSYNEQFF
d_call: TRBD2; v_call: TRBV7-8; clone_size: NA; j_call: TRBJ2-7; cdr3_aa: CASSLSLAGGTYEQYF